A single sample is the source of the 7 T cell receptor beta chains below, sequenced in a study of beta chain features in type 1 diabetes. General study points: For Type 1 diabetes patients, all four CD4+ subsets carried TCRB CDR3s that were moderately but significantly shorter.

The study reverse transcribed the entire isolated RNA, so it sequenced expressed TCRB transcripts. This table comes from immunoSEQ multiplex PCR, and its TCRdb copy is limited to in-frame clones, with some not included. The data hold a few hundred thousand clones, with over 8.5% observed a single time. These TCRs' antigens remain unknown. The sequenced sample consisted of central memory CD4+ T cells from blood. The receptors derive from a man in his thirties or forties with type 1 diabetes.

The genes are TRBV15 and TRBJ2-7, with 7 positions matching TRBD2. V was pared by 1 base and J by 7 bases, with 10 bases of the junction left unmatched. There are 15 residues in the CDR3. The germline V gene encodes CDR1 LNHNV and CDR2 YYDKDF (reference sequence). In DNA, the CDR3 is TGTGCCACCAGCAGAGGGAAGGCGGGAGTGGGGGAGCAGTACTTC. It specifies CATSRGKAGVGEQYF.

This clone was observed a handful of times. V usage is TRBV5-1 and J usage is TRBJ2-3; unclear D gene. V was shortened by 2 bases and J by 2 bases, with 12 bases between the two germline ends. This CDR3 contains 15 residues. Germline loops: CDR1 SGHRS, CDR2 YFSETQ. The CDR3 coding sequence is TGCGCCAGCAGCTTAGACCATCTTAACACAGATACGCAGTATTTT. This translates into CASSLDHLNTDTQYF.

There are a few counts of this clone. The chain uses TRBV6-1 and TRBJ1-2; TRBD1 matches at 9 bases. Germline CDR1 reads MNHNS; CDR2 reads SASEGT. V gave up 8 bases and J gave up 7 bases; unmatched junction bases: 11. The CDR3 runs 14 residues. CDR3 in DNA: TGTGCCAGCGTGTTATACAGGGGGCAAGTTGGCTACACCTTC. This translates into CASVLYRGQVGYTF.

This clone was detected only a few times. This sequence joins TRBV6-5 and TRBJ2-3; 8 bases fit TRBD2. CDR1 is MNHEY, CDR2 SVGAGI, per germline. This CDR3 has 15 amino acids. Trimming removed 6 bases from V and 4 bases from J; junction bases left unmatched: 9. CDR3 bases: TGTGCCAGCAGCCGGGGACTAGGAAGGTCAGATACGCAGTATTTT. Encoded protein: CASSRGLGRSDTQYF.

This clone was seen a handful of times. V usage is TRBV7-9 and J usage is TRBJ2-5; 10 positions match TRBD2. The junction had 7 bases not matched to a gene; V was cut back by 8 bases and J by 4 bases. The CDR3 is made up of 14 amino acids. Germline V gene data show CDR1 as SEHNR and CDR2 as FQNEAQ (reference sequence). CDR3 bases: TGTGCCAGCGAAGCGGGAGGGAAGCGAGAGACCCAGTACTTC. Translating it yields CASEAGGKRETQYF.

V and J are TRBV5-1 and TRBJ2-3; 11 nucleotides line up with TRBD2. The CDR3 runs 16 residues. Losses at the gene ends were 4 bases for V and 0 bases for J; bases not matched to a gene: 4. Germline V gene lookup returns CDR1 SGHRS and CDR2 YFSETQ. CDR3 residues: CASSTGLAGSTDTQYF. CDR3 DNA: TGCGCCAGCAGCACCGGACTAGCGGGCAGCACAGATACGCAGTATTTT.

A few counts support this clone. The chain links TRBV6-5 to TRBJ2-5; D is uncertain. CDR1 is MNHEY, CDR2 SVGAGI, per germline. The V gene lost 5 bases and the J gene lost 4 bases, with 11 bases spanning the gap. This CDR3 comprises 13 residues. Here the CDR3 reads CASSQRVTETQYF. The CDR3 region has the DNA TGTGCCAGCAGTCAGAGAGTAACAGAGACCCAGTACTTC.